The T cell receptor (beta chain) under discussion was sequenced for a study of T cells in Graves' hyperthyroidism and ophthalmopathy. Amplification of TCR beta CDR3 regions used RNA as the template. First-round RT-PCR with HTBI primers amplified the TCR CDR3 region. TCRdb re-analysed the multiplex PCR reads in MiXCR, keeping a single row per CDR3 protein. The sample has about 680,000 distinct CDR3 sequences, approximately 36% seen once. This clonotype showed up just a few times. The V segment lost 5 bases and the J segment 4 bases; nucleotides outside the gene matches: 8. The CDR3 has 16 residues. The clonotype was recovered from a middle-aged woman with Graves' hyperthyroidism. What was sequenced was blood. This chain joins TRBV12-3 or TRBV12-4 and TRBJ2-2; 9 nucleotides line up with TRBD2. The CDR3 sequence: CASSPTGLAGTGELFF. CDR3 DNA: TGTGCCAGCAGTCCAACGGGACTAGCCGGCACCGGGGAGCTGTTTTTT.